The sequence of this T cell receptor (beta chain) was determined in a study of cytomegalovirus exposure and HLA in healthy donors. PCR amplification relied on 60 Vbeta primers (plus 13 Jbeta primers). Clones were sequenced by immunoSEQ multiplex PCR, and TCRdb holds only the in-frame ones, with some missing. This sample has around 180,000 clones, with over 70% found just once. V shed 4 bases, J shed 7 bases, and the junction held 11 bases outside the gene matches. This CDR3 region has 16 residues. Germline CDR1 and CDR2: SGHDT and YYEEEE. This rearrangement joins TRBV5-6 to TRBJ2-4; TRBD2 aligns across 10 bases. What was sequenced was PBMCs. The sequence was obtained from a man in his forties or fifties in good health and CMV-seronegative. CDR3 in DNA: TGTGCCAGCAGCACCGGACGGCGAGCGGGAGGGAACATTCAGTACTTC. The encoded protein is CASSTGRRAGGNIQYF. Based on the CDR3 plus reference TRBV5-6 and TRBJ2-4, the full variable domain is DAGVTQSPTHLIKTRGQQVTLRCSPKSGHDTVSWYQQALGQGPQFIFQYYEEEERQRGNFPDRFSGHQFPNYSSELNVNALLLGDSALYLCASSTGRRAGGNIQYFGAGTRLSVL.